The 30 T cell receptor beta chains below come from one sample, sequenced in a study of early T cells in non-severe SARS-CoV-2 infection. TCRdb processed the 5' RACE reads anew with MiXCR; each CDR3 protein has one entry. The sample contains some 60,000 distinct CDR3 sequences, under 10% of which appear only once. The sample was whole blood. Source of these receptors: an adult who was a healthcare worker with PCR-confirmed SARS-CoV-2 infection or an uninfected control (not recorded which).

This clonotype occurred many times. The genes are TRBV28 and TRBJ2-4; 12 nucleotides match TRBD1. CDR3 length equals 15 residues. Germline CDR1 reads MDHEN; CDR2 reads SYDVKM. Trimming cost V 3 bases and J 6 bases; bases outside gene matches: 3. CDR3 sequence: CASSFTGQGANIQYF. The CDR3 DNA is TGTGCCAGCAGTTTCACGGGACAGGGGGCAAACATTCAGTACTTC. Full variable domain (remainder filled in from reference TRBV28 and TRBJ2-4): DVKVTQSSRYLVKRTGEKVFLECVQDMDHENMFWYRQDPGLGLRLIYFSYDVKMKEKGDIPEGYSVSREKKERFSLILESASTNQTSMYLCASSFTGQGANIQYFGAGTRLSVL.

The V gene is TRBV3-1, the J gene TRBJ2-7; D is perhaps TRBD1 (6 bases). Trimming removed 4 bases from V and 1 base from J, with 11 bases in between. The germline gives CDR1 LGHDT, CDR2 YNNKEL (reference sequence). The CDR3 spans 14 residues. The CDR3 DNA reads as TGTGCCAGCAGCCCACCGGGACAATCCTACGAGCAGTACTTC. It yields the protein CASSPPGQSYEQYF.

This clonotype was detected a few times. The chain couples TRBV27 to TRBJ2-3; 7 bases line up with TRBD2. Germline V gene data show CDR1 as MNHEY and CDR2 as SMNVEV (reference sequence). The CDR3 extends over 11 amino acids. Losses at the gene ends were 8 bases for V and 6 bases for J; bases not matched to a gene: 2. The CDR3 region is CASAGDDTQYF. The CDR3 coding sequence is TGTGCCAGCGCGGGGGACGATACGCAGTATTTT.

In its sample, this clonotype was seen many times. The chain combines TRBV5-1 with TRBJ2-5; possibly TRBD2 for D (5 bases). V was pared by 3 bases and J by 2 bases, with 11 bases between. This CDR3 spans 14 amino acids. The germline gives CDR1 SGHRS, CDR2 YFSETQ. CDR3 coding DNA: TGCGCCAGCAGCTCGGGCGGGTCTCAAGAGACCCAGTACTTC. This encodes CASSSGGSQETQYF.

In its sample, this clonotype was seen many times. This chain joins TRBV2 and TRBJ1-2; the D gene is possibly TRBD1 (5 bases). The V end was cut by 3 bases, the J end by 2 bases, with 10 bases between. The CDR3 is 14 residues long. Germline V lookup: CDR1 SNHLY, CDR2 FYNNEI. The CDR3 region is CASSESGSNYGYTF. In DNA, the CDR3 is TGTGCCAGCAGTGAGTCAGGGTCAAACTATGGCTACACCTTC.

This clonotype came up many times. The gene calls are TRBV7-6 and TRBJ2-3; possible D gene TRBD2, 5 bases. The germline gives CDR1 SGHVS, CDR2 FNYEAQ. Trimming took off 1 base at V and 1 base at J, with 9 bases between the two ends. This CDR3 contains 15 residues. The CDR3 nucleotides read TGTGCCAGCAGCTTAGGGGGAGCAGGCACAGATACGCAGTATTTT. Protein: CASSLGGAGTDTQYF.

This clonotype has ten or more counts. The chain joins TRBV14 to TRBJ1-6; TRBD1 matches 7 bases. CDR3 size: 14 residues. V was clipped by 5 bases and J by 9 bases; unmatched bases: 7. Germline V gene sequence: CDR1 SGHDN, CDR2 FVKESK. The DNA for the CDR3 is TGTGCCAGCAGCTGGGACAGAGCGGCTTCACCCCTCCACTTT. It encodes CASSWDRAASPLHF.

This sequence joins TRBV28 and TRBJ2-2, with a possible D match to TRBD1 (5 bases). The germline V gene encodes CDR1 MDHEN and CDR2 SYDVKM. The V gene lost 5 bases and the J gene lost 7 bases, with 11 bases spanning the gap. The CDR3 is 13 residues long. In nucleotides, the CDR3 is TGTGCCAGCAGTCCCGACAGCATCGGGGAGCTGTTTTTT. This gives the protein CASSPDSIGELFF.

There are a few counts of this clonotype. The V and J genes are TRBV6-2 or TRBV6-3 and TRBJ1-5; possible D gene TRBD1, 6 bases. The CDR3 is 15 amino acids. Trimming took off 2 bases at V and 3 bases at J, with 11 bases between the two ends. Germline values: CDR1 MNHEY, CDR2 SVGEGT. The CDR3 DNA is TGTGCCAGCAGTTACGACGGGGGCGTCAATCAGCCCCAGCATTTT. Translation: CASSYDGGVNQPQHF.

This clonotype occurred a few times. The chain combines TRBV5-4 with TRBJ2-6; 7 bases match TRBD1. Trimming at V came to 2 bases and at J to 4 bases, leaving 15 bases not matched to a gene. CDR3 length: 19 residues. Per the germline V gene, CDR1 is SGHNT and CDR2 is YYREEE (reference sequence). CDR3 sequence reads: CASSLAPGGIPMGANVLTF. CDR3 nucleotides: TGTGCCAGCAGCTTAGCCCCAGGGGGTATACCTATGGGGGCCAACGTCCTGACTTTC.

This clonotype was recorded at least ten times. The chain uses TRBV25-1 and TRBJ1-1; D call uncertain. Germline V lookup: CDR1 MGHDK, CDR2 SYGVNS. V lost 4 bases and J lost 11, with 23 bases in between. The CDR3 covers 15 residues. CDR3 amino acids: CASSVRGLTASEAFF. The CDR3 nucleotides read TGTGCCAGCAGTGTCCGTGGGCTTACAGCGAGTGAGGCTTTCTTT.

This clonotype was counted at least ten times. V gene TRBV29-1 combines with J gene TRBJ1-3; D may be TRBD1 (5 bases). There are 14 residues in the CDR3. V lost 4 bases, J lost 2 bases, and 12 bases lay in between. Germline V gives CDR1 SQVTM, CDR2 ANQGSEA. CDR3 region: CSVGGVGAGNTIYF. The CDR3 DNA sequence: TGCAGCGTTGGGGGCGTAGGGGCTGGAAACACCATATATTTT.

This clonotype was seen a few times. The gene calls are TRBV12-2 and TRBJ1-2; the D segment call TRBD1 is taken from the table without a DNA check. TRBV12-2 is flagged as a pseudogene. The CDR3 contains 16 residues. CDR3 residues: CASRLVRTGGDCGYTF. CDR3 coding DNA: TGTGCAAGTCGCTTAGTAAGAACAGGGGGCGATTGTGGCTACACCTTC.

A few counts support this clonotype. V and J are TRBV12-3 or TRBV12-4 and TRBJ2-7; 8 nucleotides line up with TRBD1. V lost 6 bases and J lost 9; bases outside the gene matches: 10. The length of the CDR3 is 13 residues. The CDR3 loop is CASSPTPDRAQYF. The DNA for the CDR3 is TGTGCCAGCAGCCCCACTCCGGACAGGGCGCAGTACTTC.

This sequence joins TRBV5-6 and TRBJ2-1; the D gene is possibly TRBD1 (6 bases). Between the trimmed V and J ends, which lost 0 bases and 5 bases, there was a span of 9 bases. There are 14 residues in the CDR3. Germline values: CDR1 SGHDT, CDR2 YYEEEE. The CDR3 spells CASSLGGGDNEQFF. The CDR3 coding sequence is TGTGCCAGCAGCTTGGGAGGGGGAGACAATGAGCAGTTCTTC. The full variable domain, rest sourced from reference TRBV5-6 and TRBJ2-1, is DAGVTQSPTHLIKTRGQQVTLRCSPKSGHDTVSWYQQALGQGPQFIFQYYEEEERQRGNFPDRFSGHQFPNYSSELNVNALLLGDSALYLCASSLGGGDNEQFFGPGTRLTVL.

This clonotype was seen many times. The junction differs from germline at one of its ends, possibly a read error. The chain has TRBV5-1 and TRBJ2-5; 9 positions match TRBD2. The length of the CDR3 is 15 residues. Germline V gene data show CDR1 as SGHRS and CDR2 as YFSETQ. In DNA form, the CDR3 reads TGCGCCAGCAGCTTGTACGGGACTAGCAGCCCCAGGTCTCACTTC. Translating gives CASSLYGTSSPRSHF.

This clonotype was counted ten times or more. The DNA of the CDR3 is TGTGCCAGCAGCCCTTTTGCTGGGGAGACCCAGTACTTC. Encoded protein: CASSPFAGETQYF. The chain is built from TRBV11-2 and TRBJ2-5; D not resolved. V lost 5 bases to trimming and J lost 5 bases, with 12 bases between them. The CDR3 has 13 residues. Germline CDR1 is SGHAT and CDR2 is FQNNGV.

This clonotype has only a few counts. The chain joins TRBV15 to TRBJ2-1; weak D call: TRBD2 (6 bases). V lost 0 bases, J lost 9 bases, and 12 bases lay in between. The CDR3 totals 14 residues. CDR1 and CDR2 (germline): LNHNV, YYDKDF (reference sequence). The chain's CDR3 is CATSRDRDFGEQFF. The CDR3 bases are TGTGCCACCAGCAGAGACCGGGACTTTGGTGAGCAGTTCTTC.

This clonotype was detected a few times. J is TRBJ2-6 and V is TRBV25-1; 8 positions match TRBD1. Trimming cost V 7 bases and J 2 bases; bases outside gene matches: 7. The CDR3 sequence is 16 residues long. Germline lookup yields CDR1 MGHDK and CDR2 SYGVNS. The CDR3 here is CASMDREGAGANVLTF. The DNA of the CDR3 is TGTGCCAGCATGGACAGGGAAGGGGCTGGGGCCAACGTCCTGACTTTC.

This clonotype was seen only a few times. V usage is TRBV30 and J usage is TRBJ2-1; the D gene is possibly TRBD1 (5 bases). The CDR3 is 16 residues long. Germline lookup yields CDR1 GTSNPN and CDR2 SVGIG (reference sequence). Trimming took off 2 bases at V and 2 bases at J, with 16 bases between the two ends. The CDR3 here is CAWSHLAGRTYNEQFF. CDR3 sequence (DNA): TGTGCCTGGAGTCACCTGGCAGGGCGCACCTACAATGAGCAGTTCTTC.

This clonotype turned up a few times. The rearrangement links TRBV29-1 to TRBJ1-5, with D possibly TRBD1 on 6 matching bases. With 4 bases removed from V and 5 bases from J, the gap between germline ends came to 12 bases. The V gene's germline CDR1 is SQVTM and CDR2 ANQGSEA. The CDR3 consists of 13 residues. The chain's CDR3 is CSVAGGKDQPQHF. The CDR3 DNA reads TGCAGCGTTGCCGGGGGCAAGGATCAGCCCCAGCATTTT.

At least ten counts were recorded for this clonotype. The V call is TRBV29-1, the J call TRBJ2-2, with D maybe TRBD1 (6 bases). Germline V gene data show CDR1 as SQVTM and CDR2 as ANQGSEA. Trimming removed 5 bases at V and 1 base at J, with 11 bases between. This CDR3 comprises 14 residues. The DNA for the CDR3 is TGCAGCGTTTCGGGACATTTGAACACCGGGGAGCTGTTTTTT. Translated: CSVSGHLNTGELFF.

This clonotype was picked up a small number of times. The chain combines TRBV7-2 with TRBJ2-1; possibly TRBD2 for D (5 bases). V was pared by 2 bases and J by 3 bases, with 11 bases between. The CDR3 extends over 15 amino acids. Looked up from germline, CDR1 is SGHTA and CDR2 is FQGNSA. CDR3 DNA: TGTGCCAGCAGCTTACTAGCCGGAAGCTACAATGAGCAGTTCTTC. Translated, it gives CASSLLAGSYNEQFF.

This clonotype was detected ten times or more. This chain joins TRBV5-1 and TRBJ1-1; perhaps TRBD1 as D (5 bases). The CDR3 runs 17 residues. Germline-derived CDR1 and CDR2 are SGHRS and YFSETQ. V shed 4 bases and J shed 4 bases, with 23 bases lying between them. The CDR3 is CASSTGDRNLEVTEAFF. The CDR3 DNA sequence: TGCGCCAGCAGCACCGGGGACCGCAACCTGGAGGTCACTGAAGCTTTCTTT.

Ten or more counts support this clonotype. The CDR3 spells CASSYKQGTYEQYF. CDR3 nucleotide sequence: TGTGCCAGCAGTTATAAACAGGGGACCTACGAGCAGTACTTC. The rearrangement links TRBV6-2 or TRBV6-3 to TRBJ2-7, with 7 bases lining up with TRBD1. This CDR3 contains 14 residues. J was trimmed by 2 bases and V by 3 bases; bases with no gene match: 4. Germline CDR1 MNHEY, CDR2 SVGEGT.

V and J are TRBV9 and TRBJ2-7; TRBD2 matches at 9 bases. With V trimmed by 2 bases and J by 5 bases, 2 bases remained unmatched. This CDR3 region has 13 residues. The germline CDR1 and CDR2 sequences are SGDLS and YYNGEE. The CDR3 here is CASSVSGSDEQYF. Written as DNA, the CDR3 is TGTGCCAGCAGCGTTAGCGGGAGCGACGAGCAGTACTTC.

A note on this clonotype: A read error may account for a junction end that differs from germline. The gene calls are TRBV18 and TRBJ2-5, with D maybe TRBD2 (6 bases). The CDR3 runs to 13 residues. CDR1 and CDR2 (germline): KGHSH, LQKENI. The CDR3 loop reads CTSSRLVEETQYF. The CDR3 DNA reads as TGTACCAGCTCCCGACTAGTGGAAGAGACCCAGTACTTC.

This clonotype was seen only a few times. This sequence joins TRBV20-1 and TRBJ1-2; 10 bases align to TRBD1. The CDR3 runs 13 residues. The J segment lost 2 bases and the V segment lost 7 bases, leaving 4 bases of the junction unmatched. Germline V gene lookup returns CDR1 DFQATT and CDR2 SNEGSKA (reference sequence). Here the CDR3 DNA reads TGCAGTGGGACAGGGGGGCCCAACTATGGCTACACCTTC. The encoded protein is CSGTGGPNYGYTF.

The V and J genes are TRBV6-6 and TRBJ2-7, with D possibly matching TRBD2 (6 bases). This CDR3 has 11 residues. Germline CDR1 reads MNHNY; CDR2 reads SVGAGI (reference sequence). Trimming cost V 6 bases and J 7 bases, with 10 bases left between them. Here the CDR3 DNA reads TGTGCCAGCAGCAAGGCGGGGGAGCAGTACTTC. Encoded protein: CASSKAGEQYF.

In this sample, this clonotype turned up a few times. The chain links TRBV9 to TRBJ2-7; the D call may be TRBD1 or TRBD2 (5 bases each). This CDR3 has 16 amino acids. Germline V lookup: CDR1 SGDLS, CDR2 YYNGEE. V shed 0 bases and J shed 6 bases, with 19 bases lying between them. The CDR3 spells CASSVESGTLFGEQYF. DNA of the CDR3: TGTGCCAGCAGCGTAGAATCAGGGACCCTCTTTGGCGAGCAGTACTTC. The whole variable domain, filled in from reference TRBV9 and TRBJ2-7, reads DSGVTQTPKHLITATGQRVTLRCSPRSGDLSVYWYQQSLDQGLQFLIQYYNGEERAKGNILERFSAQQFPDLHSELNLSSLELGDSALYFCASSVESGTLFGEQYFGPGTRLTVT.